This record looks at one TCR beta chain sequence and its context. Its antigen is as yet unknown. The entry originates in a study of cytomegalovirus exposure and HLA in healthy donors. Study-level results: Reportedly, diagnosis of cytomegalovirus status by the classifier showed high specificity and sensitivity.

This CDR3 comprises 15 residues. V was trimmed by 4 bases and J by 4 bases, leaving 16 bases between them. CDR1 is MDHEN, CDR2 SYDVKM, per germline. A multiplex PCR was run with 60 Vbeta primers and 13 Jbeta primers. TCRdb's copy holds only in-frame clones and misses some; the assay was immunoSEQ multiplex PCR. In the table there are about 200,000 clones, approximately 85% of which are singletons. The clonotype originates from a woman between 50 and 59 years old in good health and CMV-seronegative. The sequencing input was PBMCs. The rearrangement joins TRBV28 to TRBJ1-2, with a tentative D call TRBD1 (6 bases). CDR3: CASSSPSGAGYGYTF. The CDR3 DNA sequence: TGTGCCAGCAGTTCCCCCTCAGGGGCCGGCTATGGCTACACCTTC.